This is a list of T cell receptor beta chains from one sample in a study of CD8+ T cells in alopecia areata. Here immunoSEQ multiplex PCR was the method, and the copy in TCRdb shows in-frame clones only, minus some. The table has 200,000 to 250,000 clones, approximately 52% seen once. The specimen was CD4+ T cells sorted from blood, collected at week 0. Receptors were obtained from a human donor with alopecia areata. The CDR3 runs from the conserved cysteine through the conserved F or W. The D gene is left open where the match is weak. Rows may omit the clone size; those that give it use once, few, many or a size class.

J gene	D gene	V gene	CDR3 length	clone size	CDR3 DNA	CDR3 protein
TRBJ2-3	TRBD2	TRBV30	14	-	TGTGCCTGGAGTGTAGGCGGGAGAACAGATACGCAGTATTTT	CAWSVGGRTDTQYF
TRBJ2-7	TRBD2	TRBV9	15	-	TGTGCCAGCAGCGTAGGAACTAGCGGTCTCTACGAGCAGTACTTC	CASSVGTSGLYEQYF
TRBJ2-7	-	TRBV11-2	14	-	TGTGCCAGCAGCTTAAACAGGGTTGGTAACGAGCAGTACTTC	CASSLNRVGNEQYF
TRBJ1-1	TRBD1	TRBV29-1	12	-	TGCAGCGTCACGACAGGGAACGGTGAAGCTTTCTTT	CSVTTGNGEAFF
TRBJ2-7	TRBD1	TRBV29-1	12	-	TGCAGCGTAGCCGGGACAGGGTACGAGCAGTACTTC	CSVAGTGYEQYF
TRBJ1-5	-	TRBV30	17	-	TGTGCCTGGAGTGAGGCAGGGGCATTTGCGGGAAATCAGCCCCAGCATTTT	CAWSEAGAFAGNQPQHF
TRBJ2-1	-	TRBV27	13	-	TGTGCCAGCAGTTTACCTAGAAGCGGTGAGCAGTTCTTC	CASSLPRSGEQFF
TRBJ1-1	-	TRBV4-1	14	-	TGCGCCAGCAGCCAACCACGACAGAACACTGAAGCTTTCTTT	CASSQPRQNTEAFF
TRBJ1-4	TRBD1	TRBV29-1	13	few	TGCAGCGTTTCCGGGACAGTAAATGAAAAACTGTTTTTT	CSVSGTVNEKLFF
TRBJ2-1	TRBD2	TRBV25-1	18	few	TGTGCCAGCAGTGATCGAGCCGTAGCGGGAGACTTCAGAAATGAGCAGTTCTTC	CASSDRAVAGDFRNEQFF
TRBJ1-1	-	TRBV11-3	13	-	TGTGCCAGCATGGGTCAGGGATACACTGAAGCTTTCTTT	CASMGQGYTEAFF
TRBJ2-3	-	TRBV5-1	15	once	TGCGCCAGCAGCTTGATAGGGTCCACGACAGATACGCAGTATTTT	CASSLIGSTTDTQYF
TRBJ1-1	TRBD1	TRBV5-4	13	-	TGTGCCAGCAGCCGGGACAGGAACACTGAAGCTTTCTTT	CASSRDRNTEAFF
TRBJ1-5	-	TRBV6-6	14	-	TGTGCCAGCAGCCCGGGAAGTAGCAATCAGCCCCAGCATTTT	CASSPGSSNQPQHF
TRBJ2-5	-	TRBV5-1	14	-	TGCGCCAGCAGCTTGTCGCCATCCGAAGAGACCCAGTACTTC	CASSLSPSEETQYF
TRBJ1-1	-	TRBV19	18	-	TGTGCCAGTAGTATCGGGGAGATAACACCCTTGGGGAACACTGAAGCTTTCTTT	CASSIGEITPLGNTEAFF
TRBJ1-5	TRBD1	TRBV6-6	15	-	TGTGCCAGCATCGACACAGGGGCTACCAATCAGCCCCAGCATTTT	CASIDTGATNQPQHF
TRBJ2-2	-	TRBV5-1	15	once	TGCGCCAGCAGCCCCCTCCCAGGGGTTCCCGGGGAGCTGTTTTTT	CASSPLPGVPGELFF
TRBJ2-7	-	TRBV20-1	10	-	TGCAGTGCTCGAAGCTACGAGCAGTACTTC	CSARSYEQYF
TRBJ2-3	TRBD2	TRBV2	14	-	TGTGCCAGCAGACTAGCGGGGGCGGCAGATACGCAGTATTTT	CASRLAGAADTQYF
TRBJ1-5	-	TRBV19	16	-	TGTGCCAGTAGTGCGACAGAGACATGGGGCAATCAGCCCCAGCATTTT	CASSATETWGNQPQHF
TRBJ2-1	-	TRBV4-1	15	-	TGCGCCAGCAGCCAAGATCCCCAGGGGTATTGGGAGCAGTTCTTC	CASSQDPQGYWEQFF
TRBJ1-2	-	TRBV4-1	17	-	TGCGCCAGCAGCCAACAGCGTACAGGGAAGATCAGGAATGGCTACACCTTC	CASSQQRTGKIRNGYTF
TRBJ1-1	-	TRBV10-3	14	-	TGTGCCATCCGACTCGGGACGGCGAACACTGAAGCTTTCTTT	CAIRLGTANTEAFF
TRBJ1-6	-	TRBV7-8	15	-	TGTGCCAGCAGCCCCACTAACACCTATAATTCACCCCTCCACTTT	CASSPTNTYNSPLHF
TRBJ1-6	-	TRBV11-1	15	-	TGTGCCAGCAGCTTTCGGAGGCAGTTAAATTCACCCCTCCACTTT	CASSFRRQLNSPLHF
TRBJ1-5	TRBD1	TRBV18	16	-	TGTGCCAGCTCGTCCGGACAGGGAACTAGCAATCAGCCCCAGCATTTT	CASSSGQGTSNQPQHF
TRBJ2-5	TRBD2	TRBV4-1	17	-	TGCGCCAGCAGCCAAGATTCCGGGCTAGCGGGAGTAGAGACCCAGTACTTC	CASSQDSGLAGVETQYF
TRBJ2-7	-	TRBV6-5	13	-	TGTGCCAGCAGTCCACTCGGTCCCTACGAGCAGTACTTC	CASSPLGPYEQYF
TRBJ2-6	-	TRBV30	16	-	TGTGCCTGGAGCGGTCGCAGACTCTCTGGGGCCAACGTCCTGACTTTC	CAWSGRRLSGANVLTF
TRBJ2-1	-	TRBV10-3	11	many	TGTGCCATCAGTGTGAGCAATGAGCAGTTCTTC	CAISVSNEQFF
TRBJ2-1	TRBD2	TRBV25-1	17	-	TGTGCCAGCAGTGCCCTCGGTAGCGGGGGCGCGGGGAATGAGCAGTTCTTC	CASSALGSGGAGNEQFF
TRBJ1-2	-	TRBV30	13	-	TGTGCCTGGAGTATACTGAGTTGGGATGGCTACACCTTC	CAWSILSWDGYTF
TRBJ1-5	-	TRBV18	12	-	TGTGCCAGCTCAGGGGGTGATCAGCCCCAGCATTTT	CASSGGDQPQHF
TRBJ2-5	TRBD2	TRBV29-1	13	-	TGCAGCGTAGCGGGAGTCCAACGAGAGACCCAGTACTTC	CSVAGVQRETQYF
TRBJ2-7	-	TRBV4-1	13	-	TGCGCCAGCAGCCAAATGACCGGGAACGAGCAGTACTTC	CASSQMTGNEQYF
TRBJ2-7	-	TRBV4-1	14	-	TGCGCCAGCAGCCAACAGCTGAGCTCCTACGAGCAGTACTTC	CASSQQLSSYEQYF